These 29 T cell receptor beta chains were all obtained from the same sample, sequenced in a study of PD-L1 blockade in urothelial cancer. Here immunoSEQ multiplex PCR was the method, and the copy in TCRdb shows in-frame clones only, minus some. Here the sample spans around 100,000 clones, approximately 85% being singletons. The sequenced sample was PBMCs, obtained around atezolizumab (anti-PD-L1) treatment. These receptors all stem from a man in his forties or fifties with urothelial cancer.

The V gene is TRBV28, the J gene TRBJ2-7; 9 nucleotides match TRBD2. With V trimmed by 7 bases and J by 11 bases, 6 bases remained unmatched. Germline V gene data show CDR1 as MDHEN and CDR2 as SYDVKM. The CDR3 length is 11 residues. The CDR3 reads CASMISGSEYF. CDR3 DNA sequence: TGTGCCAGCATGATTAGCGGGAGTGAGTACTTC. Full variable domain (missing parts from reference TRBV28 and TRBJ2-7): DVKVTQSSRYLVKRTGEKVFLECVQDMDHENMFWYRQDPGLGLRLIYFSYDVKMKEKGDIPEGYSVSREKKERFSLILESASTNQTSMYLCASMISGSEYFGPGTRLTVT.

A single count supports this clone. V and J are TRBV28 and TRBJ1-1; 11 bases are shared with TRBD1. Per germline, CDR1 MDHEN and CDR2 SYDVKM. With 3 bases clipped from V and 1 base from J, the junction kept 7 bases outside the gene matches. CDR3 length: 17 residues. This CDR3 is CASSLPPGTGGNTEAFF. CDR3 coding DNA: TGTGCCAGCAGTTTGCCTCCTGGGACAGGGGGGAACACTGAAGCTTTCTTT. Complete variable domain (other parts from reference TRBV28 and TRBJ1-1): DVKVTQSSRYLVKRTGEKVFLECVQDMDHENMFWYRQDPGLGLRLIYFSYDVKMKEKGDIPEGYSVSREKKERFSLILESASTNQTSMYLCASSLPPGTGGNTEAFFGQGTRLTVV.

As DNA, the CDR3 is TGTGCCAGCAGCTTAGGGCTAGCGGGAGGCCACAATGAGCAGTTCTTC. It specifies CASSLGLAGGHNEQFF. The rearrangement links TRBV7-2 to TRBJ2-1; TRBD2 matches at 11 bases. Germline lookup yields CDR1 SGHTA and CDR2 FQGNSA. The CDR3 length is 16 residues. Germline trimming cut 1 base from V and 5 bases from J; bases unmatched to any gene: 4.

The rearrangement uses TRBV28 and TRBJ2-7; D not resolved. The CDR3 covers 11 residues. V gave up 3 bases and J gave up 11 bases, with 11 bases separating them. Germline CDR1 MDHEN, CDR2 SYDVKM. The CDR3 bases are TGTGCCAGCAGTTTGAAACAGTCAAAGTACTTC. This sequence encodes CASSLKQSKYF.

The chain carries TRBV5-1 and TRBJ1-5; a weak D match, TRBD1 (5 bases). V was trimmed by 4 bases and J by 3 bases, leaving 17 bases between them. Per the germline V gene, CDR1 is SGHRS and CDR2 is YFSETQ. The CDR3 is 16 amino acids. The CDR3 DNA sequence: TGCGCCAGCAGCCTGGGGTACAGGAACGACAATCAGCCCCAGCATTTT. Its protein product is CASSLGYRNDNQPQHF.

J is TRBJ1-2 and V is TRBV5-5; D gene ambiguous. The V gene lost 4 bases and the J gene lost 7 bases, with 17 bases spanning the gap. The germline CDR1 and CDR2 sequences are SGHKS and YYEKEE (reference sequence). This CDR3 contains 14 residues. The CDR3 reads CASSDRWSRGGYTF. The CDR3 DNA follows: TGTGCCAGCAGCGATCGGTGGTCCCGGGGTGGCTACACCTTC.

Notes on this clone: Other DNA sequences within the sample encode an identical CDR3. V and J are TRBV11-2 and TRBJ2-7; 10 bases align to TRBD1. The germline gives CDR1 SGHAT, CDR2 FQNNGV. The CDR3 runs 15 residues. Unmatched junction bases numbered 3, after V lost 1 base and J lost 3 bases. CDR3 residues: CASSLGGQGSYEQYF. CDR3 DNA sequence: TGTGCCAGCAGCTTAGGGGGACAGGGGAGCTACGAGCAGTACTTC. The whole variable domain, remainder taken from reference TRBV11-2 and TRBJ2-7, is EAGVAQSPRYKIIEKRQSVAFWCNPISGHATLYWYQQILGQGPKLLIQFQNNGVVDDSQLPKDRFSAERLKGVDSTLKIQPAKLEDSAVYLCASSLGGQGSYEQYFGPGTRLTVT.

The V call is TRBV5-5, the J call TRBJ2-7; the D gene is possibly TRBD1 (6 bases). Germline values: CDR1 SGHKS, CDR2 YYEKEE (reference sequence). The germline V and J ends were trimmed by 7 bases and 6 bases, with 20 bases remaining between them. The CDR3 extends over 14 amino acids. This CDR3 reads CASGARGVPREQYF. CDR3 nucleotides: TGTGCCAGCGGGGCCAGGGGCGTCCCCCGCGAGCAGTACTTC. Filled out from reference TRBV5-5 and TRBJ2-7, the complete variable domain reads DAGVTQSPTHLIKTRGQQVTLRCSPISGHKSVSWYQQVLGQGPQFIFQYYEKEERGRGNFPDRFSARQFPNYSSELNVNALLLGDSALYLCASGARGVPREQYFGPGTRLTVT.

The sample holds one count of this clone. V is TRBV2 and J is TRBJ2-5, with D maybe TRBD2 (6 bases). The length of the CDR3 is 11 residues. Germline V gene sequence: CDR1 SNHLY, CDR2 FYNNEI. The chain's CDR3 is CCGEYQETQYF. The CDR3, as DNA: TGTTGCGGGGAGTATCAAGAGACCCAGTACTTC.

This clone was recorded once. This chain links TRBV9 with TRBJ2-5; D is perhaps TRBD1 (5 bases). This CDR3 comprises 13 residues. V lost 0 bases and J lost 5, with 8 bases in between. Germline V gene lookup returns CDR1 SGDLS and CDR2 YYNGEE. Written as DNA, the CDR3 is TGTGCCAGCAGCGTAGTTCAGGGTGAGACCCAGTACTTC. This gives the protein CASSVVQGETQYF.

The chain has TRBV28 and TRBJ2-3; 8 bases line up with TRBD2. Germline lookup yields CDR1 MDHEN and CDR2 SYDVKM. This CDR3 contains 17 residues. The V and J ends lost 7 bases and 0 bases, in that order; junction bases with no gene match: 12. This chain's CDR3 is CASIARVAGFSTDTQYF. CDR3 DNA: TGTGCCAGCATCGCCCGGGTAGCGGGGTTTAGCACAGATACGCAGTATTTT.

The chain carries TRBV18 and TRBJ2-3; D gene ambiguous. Trimming took 3 bases from V and 0 from J, leaving 7 bases between them. Germline V gene data show CDR1 as KGHSH and CDR2 as LQKENI. The CDR3 has 14 amino acids. CDR3 nucleotide sequence: TGTGCCAGCTCACCTCTAGACAGCACAGATACGCAGTATTTT. Protein: CASSPLDSTDTQYF.

CDR3: CASSLRPGVNQPQHF. CDR3 coding DNA: TGTGCCAGCAGCTTACGGCCAGGGGTAAATCAGCCCCAGCATTTT. The chain uses TRBV7-6 and TRBJ1-5, with a possible D match to TRBD1 (6 bases). This CDR3 comprises 15 residues. The germline V and J ends were trimmed by 2 bases and 4 bases, with 12 bases remaining between them. Germline lookup yields CDR1 SGHVS and CDR2 FNYEAQ.

This chain links TRBV2 with TRBJ2-7, with 8 bases that match TRBD1. The CDR3 covers 15 residues. V lost 6 bases, J lost 1 base, and 8 bases stayed unmatched. Germline V gene data show CDR1 as SNHLY and CDR2 as FYNNEI. The CDR3 DNA follows: TGTGCCAGCAGCGGGACCGGGACAGGTTCCTACGAGCAGTACTTC. Residues: CASSGTGTGSYEQYF.

The V and J genes are TRBV14 and TRBJ2-6; a weak D match, TRBD1 (6 bases). Germline V gives CDR1 SGHDN, CDR2 FVKESK. CDR3 size: 17 residues. V was cut by 4 bases and J by 2 bases, with 15 bases left in between. CDR3 DNA sequence: TGTGCCAGCAGCCCGGAACAGGGTCGGACTGGGGCCAACGTCCTGACTTTC. Translation gives CASSPEQGRTGANVLTF.

The J gene is TRBJ2-2, the V gene TRBV5-1, with 7 bases lining up with TRBD1. There are 14 residues in the CDR3. Germline V CDR1 and CDR2: SGHRS, YFSETQ. With 4 bases clipped from V and 4 bases from J, the junction kept 4 bases outside the gene matches. This CDR3 reads CASSRDRPTGELFF. The CDR3 coding sequence is TGCGCCAGCAGCAGGGACAGACCCACCGGGGAGCTGTTTTTT.

This clone was observed a handful of times. The chain carries TRBV18 and TRBJ1-3; no firm D call. Germline V gene lookup returns CDR1 KGHSH and CDR2 LQKENI. Trimming took 6 bases from V and 2 from J, leaving 14 bases between them. This CDR3 region has 15 residues. The CDR3 DNA follows: TGTGCCAGCTCCCCAACATCCGGGGCTGGAAACACCATATATTTT. This sequence encodes CASSPTSGAGNTIYF.

The genes are TRBV7-9 and TRBJ2-7; 7 nucleotides match TRBD1. The germline V gene encodes CDR1 SEHNR and CDR2 FQNEAQ (reference sequence). The CDR3 sequence is 14 residues long. V lost 5 bases to trimming and J lost 6 bases; unmatched junction nucleotides: 10. The CDR3 bases are TGTGCCAGCAGCCTCCCGACAGGGTCGGTCGAGCAGTACTTC. It encodes CASSLPTGSVEQYF.

The chain has TRBV19 and TRBJ1-1; TRBD1 matches at 8 bases. Germline CDR1 LNHDA, CDR2 SQIVND (reference sequence). Germline trimming cut 3 bases from V and 4 bases from J; bases unmatched to any gene: 7. The CDR3 has 15 residues. The CDR3 coding sequence is TGTGCCAGTAGTATCCCGGACAGGGAGCGCACTGAAGCTTTCTTT. Its translation: CASSIPDRERTEAFF.

The chain links TRBV5-1 to TRBJ1-1, with 7 bases that match TRBD1. Germline V gene sequence: CDR1 SGHRS, CDR2 YFSETQ. Trimming took 4 bases from V and 4 from J; bases not matched to a gene: 7. The CDR3 extends over 14 amino acids. CDR3: CASSRQGDGTEAFF. The CDR3 DNA is TGCGCCAGCAGCCGGCAGGGGGATGGCACTGAAGCTTTCTTT.

V usage is TRBV7-9 and J usage is TRBJ1-5; 8 bases are a match to TRBD1. This CDR3 region has 15 residues. V was clipped by 1 base and J by 5 bases; unmatched bases: 4. The germline V gene has CDR1 SEHNR and CDR2 FQNEAQ (reference sequence). The CDR3 DNA sequence: TGTGCCAGCAGCTTAGGACAGGGGCAGGATCAGCCCCAGCATTTT. Protein product: CASSLGQGQDQPQHF.

This clone was detected only once. The chain carries TRBV5-1 and TRBJ2-7; 8 positions agree with TRBD1. CDR3 length: 15 residues. After removal of 2 bases from V and 0 bases from J, the junction contained 4 bases not matched to a gene. Per germline, CDR1 SGHRS and CDR2 YFSETQ. This CDR3 is CASSLRDRSSYEQYF. The CDR3 coding sequence is TGCGCCAGCAGCTTACGGGACAGGAGCTCCTACGAGCAGTACTTC.

J is TRBJ2-5 and V is TRBV10-2; D might be TRBD1 (6 bases). Germline V lookup: CDR1 WSHSY, CDR2 SAAADI. V gave up 9 bases and J gave up 5 bases, with 19 bases separating them. There are 14 residues in the CDR3. DNA of the CDR3: TGCGCCAGTCGTCCCGCAGGGCAGGGGGAGACCCAGTACTTC. This codes for CASRPAGQGETQYF.

For this clone: Other DNA sequences of this sample code for an identical CDR3. The genes are TRBV18 and TRBJ2-2, with TRBD2 matching over 7 bases. With 3 bases clipped from V and 1 base from J, the junction kept 2 bases outside the gene matches. CDR1 is KGHSH, CDR2 LQKENI, per germline. The CDR3 is 15 amino acids. CDR3: CASSPPSGNTGELFF. CDR3 nucleotide sequence: TGTGCCAGCTCACCCCCTAGCGGGAACACCGGGGAGCTGTTTTTT. The complete variable domain, with remaining parts taken from reference TRBV18 and TRBJ2-2, reads NAGVMQNPRHLVRRRGQEARLRCSPMKGHSHVYWYRQLPEEGLKFMVYLQKENIIDESGMPKERFSAEFPKEGPSILRIQQVVRGDSAAYFCASSPPSGNTGELFFGEGSRLTVL.

The J gene is TRBJ2-1, the V gene TRBV7-3; 9 nucleotides match TRBD2. With 3 bases clipped from V and 4 bases from J, the junction kept 10 bases outside the gene matches. This CDR3 is 17 amino acids long. Germline V CDR1 and CDR2: SGHTA, FQGTGA. For the CDR3, the DNA is TGTGCCAGCAGCTTGTTCTCTAGCGGGGCCCAGTACAATGAGCAGTTCTTC. Protein sequence: CASSLFSSGAQYNEQFF.

This clone was detected only once. V gene TRBV6-1 combines with J gene TRBJ1-1; D remains unclear. The germline V gene encodes CDR1 MNHNS and CDR2 SASEGT. The CDR3 is 13 amino acids. V was shortened by 4 bases and J by 1 base, with 7 bases between the two germline ends. The CDR3: CASSVRRNTEAFF. The CDR3 DNA reads TGTGCCAGCAGTGTTAGGAGGAACACTGAAGCTTTCTTT.

A few counts support this clone. The gene calls are TRBV6-5 and TRBJ1-4; 9 bases fit TRBD1. The junction had 0 bases not matched to a gene; V was cut back by 0 bases and J by 7 bases. Germline V lookup: CDR1 MNHEY, CDR2 SVGAGI. The CDR3 runs 14 residues. CDR3 amino acids: CASSYSDRGEKLFF. CDR3 DNA: TGTGCCAGCAGTTACTCGGACAGGGGTGAAAAACTGTTTTTT.

This sequence joins TRBV7-2 and TRBJ2-7; D is perhaps TRBD2 (5 bases). The V and J ends lost 5 bases and 7 bases respectively, with 12 bases between them. CDR1 and CDR2 from the germline V gene are SGHTA and FQGNSA. The CDR3 consists of 12 residues. This CDR3 reads CASSLRVGEQYF. The DNA of the CDR3 is TGTGCCAGCAGCCTGAGGGTAGGGGAGCAGTACTTC.

The V and J genes are TRBV28 and TRBJ2-7; possibly TRBD2 for D (5 bases). V gave up 2 bases and J gave up 7 bases, with 9 bases separating them. There are 12 residues in the CDR3. Germline V gene data show CDR1 as MDHEN and CDR2 as SYDVKM. The CDR3 spells CASSLGSGEQYF. DNA for the CDR3: TGTGCCAGCAGTTTAGGGTCGGGGGAGCAGTACTTC.